A single sample is the source of the 30 T cell receptor beta chains below, sequenced in a study of cytomegalovirus exposure and HLA in healthy donors. PCR was performed using 60 Vbeta and 13 Jbeta primers. The table came from immunoSEQ multiplex PCR; TCRdb's copy has only in-frame clones and leaves some out. The data contain 150,000 to 180,000 clones, over 70% of them singletons. The material sequenced was PBMCs. These receptors all stem from a man younger than 40 in good health and CMV-seronegative.

This clone was counted once. The rearrangement links TRBV19 to TRBJ2-5; possible D gene TRBD2, 6 bases. Germline assignment: CDR1 LNHDA and CDR2 SQIVND (reference sequence). The V end was cut by 6 bases, the J end by 5 bases, with 13 bases between. This CDR3 has 13 amino acids. This CDR3 is CASSKEGTETQYF. The CDR3 coding sequence is TGTGCCAGTAGCAAGGAGGGGACGGAGACCCAGTACTTC.

This chain joins TRBV28 and TRBJ1-5; 8 positions agree with TRBD1. Trimming cost V 6 bases and J 4 bases; bases outside gene matches: 5. Germline values: CDR1 MDHEN, CDR2 SYDVKM. The CDR3 loop spans 14 amino acids. The CDR3 loop is CASRDRAWNQPQHF. The DNA of the CDR3 is TGTGCCAGCAGGGACAGGGCTTGGAATCAGCCCCAGCATTTT.

This clone was counted a few times. V gene TRBV6-1 combines with J gene TRBJ2-7, with a weak D call TRBD2 (5 bases). V was clipped by 6 bases and J by 8 bases, with 11 bases between them. Looked up from germline, CDR1 is MNHNS and CDR2 is SASEGT. The CDR3 contains 11 residues. In DNA form, the CDR3 reads TGTGCCAGCAGGTTGGACTTAAAGCAGTACTTC. Protein: CASRLDLKQYF.

CDR3 coding DNA: TGCGCCAGCTTGAGGACTAGCGGGGGGGCCTGGGATGAGCAGTTCTTC. It is translated as CASLRTSGGAWDEQFF. The chain uses TRBV5-1 and TRBJ2-1, with 15 bases fitting TRBD2. CDR1 and CDR2 (germline): SGHRS, YFSETQ. V was clipped by 7 bases and J by 8 bases; unmatched bases: 10. This CDR3 is built from 16 residues.

The chain links TRBV18 to TRBJ2-5; no clear D gene. V gave up 3 bases and J gave up 1 base, with 9 bases separating them. Germline V CDR1 and CDR2: KGHSH, LQKENI. The CDR3 has 14 amino acids. As DNA, the CDR3 is TGTGCCAGCTCACCTATCTCTATCCAAGAGACCCAGTACTTC. Protein sequence: CASSPISIQETQYF. The variable domain in full, completed from reference TRBV18 and TRBJ2-5, reads NAGVMQNPRHLVRRRGQEARLRCSPMKGHSHVYWYRQLPEEGLKFMVYLQKENIIDESGMPKERFSAEFPKEGPSILRIQQVVRGDSAAYFCASSPISIQETQYFGPGTRLLVL.

The chain couples TRBV10-3 to TRBJ1-1; the D gene is possibly TRBD1 (5 bases). Germline V lookup: CDR1 ENHRY, CDR2 SYGVKD. CDR3 size: 20 residues. The V gene lost 0 bases and the J gene lost 0 bases, with 23 bases spanning the gap. CDR3 in DNA: TGTGCCATCAGTGAGTCGGGAAGGTTCTCCGACAGAATTCTGAACACTGAAGCTTTCTTT. As protein: CAISESGRFSDRILNTEAFF.

In DNA form, the CDR3 reads TGCGCCAGCAGCTTGGCCAGTTCGGCGGCCTCCTACGAGCAGTACTTC. It codes for CASSLASSAASYEQYF. This chain links TRBV5-1 with TRBJ2-5; the D is unclear. The J call could be wrong; TRBJ2-7 is a better fit for the DNA end. This CDR3 is built from 16 residues. CDR1 is SGHRS, CDR2 YFSETQ, per germline.

The V and J genes are TRBV29-1 and TRBJ1-1; tentatively, D is TRBD1 (6 bases). This CDR3 contains 11 residues. The V gene lost 4 bases and the J gene lost 11 bases, with 14 bases spanning the gap. From germline, CDR1 is SQVTM and CDR2 ANQGSEA. The CDR3 sequence is CSVGPGAGAFF. In DNA form, the CDR3 reads TGCAGCGTTGGGCCAGGGGCAGGGGCTTTCTTT.

V usage is TRBV5-5 and J usage is TRBJ2-7; TRBD2 matches at 12 bases. Germline V lookup: CDR1 SGHKS, CDR2 YYEKEE (reference sequence). This CDR3 region has 18 residues. Germline trimming cut 3 bases from V and 4 bases from J; bases unmatched to any gene: 14. The CDR3 sequence is CASSSYLTSGGDLYEQYF. In DNA form, the CDR3 reads TGTGCCAGCAGCTCCTATTTGACTAGCGGGGGTGATCTTTACGAGCAGTACTTC. Filled out from reference TRBV5-5 and TRBJ2-7, the complete variable domain reads DAGVTQSPTHLIKTRGQQVTLRCSPISGHKSVSWYQQVLGQGPQFIFQYYEKEERGRGNFPDRFSARQFPNYSSELNVNALLLGDSALYLCASSSYLTSGGDLYEQYFGPGTRLTVT.

V is TRBV7-2 and J is TRBJ2-1; 8 bases line up with TRBD2. There are 15 residues in the CDR3. Germline V gives CDR1 SGHTA, CDR2 FQGNSA. V gave up 2 bases and J gave up 3 bases; unmatched junction bases: 3. The CDR3 sequence is CASSLSGGRYNEQFF. The CDR3 DNA reads TGTGCCAGCAGCTTATCGGGGGGGCGCTACAATGAGCAGTTCTTC.

The chain combines TRBV15 with TRBJ2-7; D is unclear. Germline CDR1 is LNHNV and CDR2 is YYDKDF (reference sequence). V was trimmed by 0 bases and J by 1 base, leaving 4 bases between them. The CDR3 length is 13 residues. The DNA of the CDR3 is TGTGCCACCAGCAGAGATCAGTCCTACGAGCAGTACTTC. This codes for CATSRDQSYEQYF.

The chain combines TRBV5-1 with TRBJ2-7; tentative D call: TRBD1 (6 bases). V was shortened by 2 bases and J by 3 bases, with 9 bases between the two germline ends. This CDR3 has 13 residues. Germline CDR1 and CDR2: SGHRS and YFSETQ. This CDR3 is CASSFSGVYEQYF. The CDR3 DNA reads TGCGCCAGCAGCTTCTCAGGGGTCTACGAGCAGTACTTC.

The rearrangement uses TRBV9 and TRBJ2-3, with 7 positions matching TRBD2. The CDR3 is 14 residues long. CDR1 and CDR2 from the germline V gene are SGDLS and YYNGEE. V was pared by 3 bases and J by 1 base, with 2 bases of the junction left unmatched. The CDR3 DNA reads TGTGCCAGCAGCGGGGGACTACGCACAGATACGCAGTATTTT. Protein product: CASSGGLRTDTQYF.

CDR3 sequence: CSVGQGAGANVLTF. CDR3 sequence (DNA): TGCAGCGTTGGGCAGGGTGCTGGGGCCAACGTCCTGACTTTC. The rearrangement links TRBV29-1 to TRBJ2-6; maybe TRBD1 (5 bases). V was shortened by 4 bases and J by 2 bases, with 9 bases between the two germline ends. CDR3 length equals 14 residues. Germline loops: CDR1 SQVTM, CDR2 ANQGSEA.

V gene TRBV6-5 combines with J gene TRBJ2-7; 8 bases align to TRBD1. CDR3 size: 13 residues. V lost 5 bases and J lost 6; bases outside the gene matches: 6. In germline, CDR1 is MNHEY, CDR2 SVGAGI. DNA for the CDR3: TGTGCCAGCAGTCCAGACAGGGGCAGCGAGCAGTACTTC. It codes for CASSPDRGSEQYF.

This rearrangement joins TRBV6-6 to TRBJ1-5; weak D call: TRBD1 (5 bases). The germline V gene encodes CDR1 MNHNY and CDR2 SVGAGI (reference sequence). The V and J ends lost 0 bases and 0 bases respectively, with 9 bases between them. This CDR3 region has 16 residues. CDR3 DNA sequence: TGTGCCAGCAGTTACTCGGGGGGGTTTAGCAATCAGCCCCAGCATTTT. Protein product: CASSYSGGFSNQPQHF.

The V gene is TRBV7-2, the J gene TRBJ2-5; no firm D call. From germline, CDR1 is SGHTA and CDR2 FQGNSA. The length of the CDR3 is 13 residues. Trimming took 1 base from V and 3 from J, leaving 6 bases between them. CDR3 amino acids: CASSLGTEETQYF. The CDR3 DNA is TGTGCCAGCAGCTTAGGTACAGAAGAGACCCAGTACTTC.

The chain uses TRBV28 and TRBJ1-2; TRBD1 agrees at 7 bases. Trimming cost V 5 bases and J 6 bases; bases outside gene matches: 9. Germline V lookup: CDR1 MDHEN, CDR2 SYDVKM. This CDR3 spans 14 amino acids. This chain's CDR3 is CASSTDRELDGYTF. The CDR3 DNA is TGTGCCAGCAGTACCGACAGGGAATTGGATGGCTACACCTTC.

This chain connects TRBV5-1 to TRBJ1-2; D not resolved. The V end lost 7 bases, the J end lost 0 bases, and 13 bases lay between the germline ends. Germline V lookup: CDR1 SGHRS, CDR2 YFSETQ. This CDR3 comprises 14 residues. CDR3 DNA: TGCGCCAGCGCCGTGGAGGGAACTAACTATGGCTACACCTTC. Protein product: CASAVEGTNYGYTF.

The genes are TRBV10-3 and TRBJ2-3; 9 bases align to TRBD2. This CDR3 spans 17 amino acids. Germline CDR1 is ENHRY and CDR2 is SYGVKD. V lost 6 bases, J lost 2 bases, and 12 bases stayed unmatched. DNA of the CDR3: TGTGCCATCAGGACTAGCGGCATGGCCCTTGACACAGATACGCAGTATTTT. It specifies CAIRTSGMALDTDTQYF.

J is TRBJ2-5 and V is TRBV29-1, with 8 bases fitting TRBD1. Unmatched junction bases numbered 5, after V lost 6 bases and J lost 5 bases. The germline gives CDR1 SQVTM, CDR2 ANQGSEA. The CDR3 spans 12 residues. The CDR3 loop reads CSVKTGVETQYF. CDR3 in DNA: TGCAGCGTGAAGACAGGGGTGGAGACCCAGTACTTC. Full variable domain (remainder filled in from reference TRBV29-1 and TRBJ2-5): SAVISQKPSRDICQRGTSLTIQCQVDSQVTMMFWYRQQPGQSLTLIATANQGSEATYESGFVIDKFPISRPNLTFSTLTVSNMSPEDSSIYLCSVKTGVETQYFGPGTRLLVL.

This chain connects TRBV27 to TRBJ2-7; D perhaps matches TRBD1 (5 bases). Per germline, CDR1 MNHEY and CDR2 SMNVEV (reference sequence). Trimming removed 5 bases from V and 7 bases from J, with 12 bases in between. This CDR3 contains 12 residues. This chain's CDR3 is CASSPSQGEQYF. The DNA of the CDR3 is TGTGCCAGCAGTCCCTCCCAGGGAGAGCAGTACTTC.

The chain joins TRBV6-5 to TRBJ2-7; D possibly corresponds to TRBD1 (5 bases). This CDR3 has 12 amino acids. Germline V lookup: CDR1 MNHEY, CDR2 SVGAGI. V lost 4 bases to trimming and J lost 6 bases, with 10 bases between them. The CDR3 DNA reads TGTGCCAGCAGTTCCTGGACACGCGAGCAGTACTTC. This encodes CASSSWTREQYF.

This chain uses TRBV28 with TRBJ1-3; D not certain. This CDR3 spans 11 amino acids. Germline-derived CDR1 and CDR2 are MDHEN and SYDVKM. CDR3 DNA sequence: TGTGCGACTGATGGTGGAAACACCATATATTTT. It codes for CATDGGNTIYF.

The genes are TRBV28 and TRBJ1-5; 8 positions agree with TRBD1. In germline, CDR1 is MDHEN, CDR2 SYDVKM. This CDR3 contains 15 residues. With V trimmed by 4 bases and J by 1 base, 3 bases remained unmatched. CDR3 coding DNA: TGTGCCAGCAGTTGGACAGGGACAAGCAATCAGCCCCAGCATTTT. This sequence encodes CASSWTGTSNQPQHF.

CDR3 DNA: TGTGCCAGCATGGCAGGGCCGCTATACACCTTC. It encodes CASMAGPLYTF. This sequence joins TRBV6-4 and TRBJ1-2, with a possible D match to TRBD1 (5 bases). V shed 7 bases and J shed 11 bases, with 14 bases lying between them. This CDR3 region has 11 residues. Germline assignment: CDR1 MRHNA and CDR2 SNTAGT.

This clone came up once. This sample includes further DNA sequences coding for the same CDR3. V and J are TRBV28 and TRBJ1-1; D is perhaps TRBD1 (5 bases). The CDR3 is 12 residues long. Trimming left V 6 bases short and J 5 bases short, with 10 bases between. CDR1 is MDHEN and CDR2 is SYDVKM in the germline V gene. CDR3 in DNA: TGTGCCAGCAGCTTCCGGGGGACTGAAGCTTTCTTT. It specifies CASSFRGTEAFF.

V usage is TRBV11-2 and J usage is TRBJ2-7; D uncertain. V was clipped by 4 bases and J by 0 bases, with 7 bases between them. The CDR3 is 13 residues long. Germline V gene sequence: CDR1 SGHAT, CDR2 FQNNGV. CDR3 region: CASSSRSSYEQYF. In DNA, the CDR3 is TGTGCCAGCAGCTCGAGGAGCTCCTACGAGCAGTACTTC. The full variable domain, with the rest looked up from reference TRBV11-2 and TRBJ2-7, is EAGVAQSPRYKIIEKRQSVAFWCNPISGHATLYWYQQILGQGPKLLIQFQNNGVVDDSQLPKDRFSAERLKGVDSTLKIQPAKLEDSAVYLCASSSRSSYEQYFGPGTRLTVT.

This sequence joins TRBV6-6 and TRBJ1-5; a weak D match, TRBD1 (5 bases). CDR1 MNHNY and CDR2 SVGAGI come from the germline V gene (reference sequence). The CDR3 runs to 13 residues. Trimming cost V 8 bases and J 7 bases, with 15 bases left between them. The CDR3 loop is CASSGGLGQPQHF. In DNA form, the CDR3 reads TGTGCCAGCTCCGGGGGATTGGGACAGCCCCAGCATTTT.

This clone was detected once. V and J are TRBV19 and TRBJ2-7; 7 nucleotides match TRBD1. J lost 3 bases, V lost 4 bases, and 9 bases had no gene match. The CDR3 is 15 amino acids. Germline CDR1 and CDR2: LNHDA and SQIVND (reference sequence). CDR3 sequence (DNA): TGTGCCAGTAGTAGTGGACAGGTATCATACTACGAGCAGTACTTC. This encodes CASSSGQVSYYEQYF.